This T cell receptor beta chain was captured in a study of T cells in Graves' hyperthyroidism and ophthalmopathy (dated by TCRdb to about 2019). Study-wide context: Peripheral blood was sampled at the time of initial diagnosis, prior to any treatment. To identify TCR V-J signatures that set the groups apart, the researchers used a discovery cohort of about a hundred patients, made up of 40 to 45 with Graves' ophthalmopathy and around 58 with stable Graves' hyperthyroidism. Following sampling, methimazole starting at 30 mg daily was given to hyperthyroidism patients, and high-dose intravenous methylprednisolone was given to ophthalmopathy patients. The 90 or so discovery patients were randomly split 7:3 into training and test sets. In several Graves' hyperthyroidism patients, the study also compared T-cell repertoires from thyroid tissue with T-cell repertoires from blood. The paper reports TCR Vbeta CDR3 sequencing of about 140 peripheral blood samples: some 44 ophthalmopathy, roughly 80 hyperthyroidism and approximately 17 progressor patients. An independent validation cohort of fewer than 20 hyperthyroidism patients and approximately 15 patients who later progressed to ophthalmopathy tested prospective prediction of ophthalmopathy. Overall study results and their limits: A model built on a 13 V-J signature distinguished ophthalmopathy from stable hyperthyroidism, reaching 87.88% sensitivity and 81.08% specificity in cross-validation and 80%/75% in testing. Sample size was not statistically predetermined, and blinding of investigators to group allocation was not performed. During validation, the model predicted progression to ophthalmopathy a median of around six months ahead of onset, with 70.59% sensitivity and about 72% specificity. Most expanded thyroid clonotypes (frequency above 0.001) were also detected in blood, suggesting blood repertoires may reflect thyroid immune responses.

Ophthalmopathy patients had moderately to severely active disease, with a Clinical Activity Score of 3 or more, a NOSPECS grade of 4 or more, and a disease duration of less than 3 months. The study excluded patients with uncontrolled infections, other autoimmune diseases, pregnancy or lactation. Diagnoses were established on the basis of clinical symptoms, serum thyroxine and TRAb, thyroid ultrasound, and orbital computed tomography. PBMCs were separated from roughly 9.3 ml of fresh peripheral blood using Ficoll-Paque density gradient centrifugation. Total RNA was extracted using Trizol reagent, and RNA quality was assessed on an Agilent 2100 Bioanalyzer. The CDR3 starts with the cysteine, ends with the phenylalanine, and has 12 residues. The only DNA kept is the CDR3, 36 bases in frame from the first base. Trimming at the junction amounts to 8 bases on V and 2 bases on J, and the germline ends lie 9 bases apart. Per the germline V gene, SNHLY is the CDR1 and FYNNEI is the CDR2.

The TCR beta CDR3 regions were amplified from RNA transcripts. The TCR CDR3 was subjected to a first round of RT-PCR using the HTBI primer set and the Qiagen OneStep RT-PCR kit. A second multiplex PCR round built the libraries, followed by size selection and purification. Sequencing of the libraries was done on an Illumina HiSeq2000 using paired-end 100 bp reads. The study's processing was this. SOAPnuke was used to process the raw data, throwing out any read that contained adapters or uncalled bases, had a mean Phred below 15, or lacked an exact constant-primer or identifier match. COPE v1.2.5 was used to merge the high-quality paired reads, and each unique nucleotide sequence was defined as a clonotype. Clonotypes were aligned to IMGT TRBV, TRBD and TRBJ reference segments using MiTCR v1.1. Analysis was restricted to V-J combinations with a frequency above 0.0001, which covered about 99% of repertoires. The TCS score was defined as F50 (clonal expansion) divided by E x V (chaos), with BLOSUM62-based TCRdist calculated between CDR3 peptides within each V-J. Welch's t-statistics and random forest reduced fewer than 600 V-J features to about 13, which were used in a naive Bayes classifier (R e1071). TCRdb redid the processing of the public reads, applying fastp at Q25 and MiXCR, and retained in-frame beta chains. Rows are combined by CDR3 protein, so each entry shows the most common genes and DNA. Clone size and V and J calls follow TCRdb, not the original study. This sample gives hundreds of thousands of distinct CDR3 sequences in total; about 16% of them show up just once. The top ten hold roughly 3.3% of the sample.

To note about this clonotype: No antigen is known for it. No base qualities exist here, and no much larger clone lies one base off it.

The chain joins TRBV2 to TRBJ2-5; matching of 5 bases hints at TRBD1 as the D gene. The clonotype comes from a woman aged 40 to 50 with Graves' ophthalmopathy. Input material: blood. The CDR3 region: CASCRQQETQYF. Read as DNA, the sequence is TGTGCCAGCTGTAGACAGCAAGAGACCCAGTACTTC.